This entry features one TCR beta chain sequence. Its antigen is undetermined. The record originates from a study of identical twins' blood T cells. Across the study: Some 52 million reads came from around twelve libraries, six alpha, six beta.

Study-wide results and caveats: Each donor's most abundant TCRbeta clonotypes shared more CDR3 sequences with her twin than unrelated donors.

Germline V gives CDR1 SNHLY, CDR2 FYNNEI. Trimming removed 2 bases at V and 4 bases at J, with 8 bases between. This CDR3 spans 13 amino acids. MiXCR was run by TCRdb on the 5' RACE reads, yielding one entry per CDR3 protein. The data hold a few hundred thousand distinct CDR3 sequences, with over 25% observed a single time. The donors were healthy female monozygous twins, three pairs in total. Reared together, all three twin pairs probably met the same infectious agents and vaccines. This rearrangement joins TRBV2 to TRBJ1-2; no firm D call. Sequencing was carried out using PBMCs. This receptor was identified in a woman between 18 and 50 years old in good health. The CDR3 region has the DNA TGTGCCAGCAGTGAATCAGCTCTCTATGGCTACACCTTC. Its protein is CASSESALYGYTF.